This entry lists 25 T cell receptor beta chains sequenced from one sample in a study of PD-1 blockade in classical Hodgkin lymphoma. Every patient relapsed after autologous stem cell transplantation, and brentuximab vedotin exposure varied. Sequencing used immunoSEQ multiplex PCR; TCRdb keeps in-frame clones, though not all of them. The table has 28,000 or so clones, around 70% seen once. The specimen was peripheral blood mononuclear cells (PBMCs), collected before the second cycle of nivolumab. These TCRs come from a human donor with classical Hodgkin lymphoma.

CDR3 amino acids: CASSRATSGSFDEQYF. In DNA, the CDR3 is TGTGCCAGCAGTCGCGCGACTAGCGGGAGTTTCGACGAGCAGTACTTC. The genes are TRBV28 and TRBJ2-7; TRBD2 agrees at 12 bases. From germline, CDR1 is MDHEN and CDR2 SYDVKM. Losses at the gene ends were 5 bases for V and 5 bases for J; bases not matched to a gene: 10. The length of the CDR3 is 16 residues.

The chain has TRBV10-2 and TRBJ2-2, with D uncertain. Germline-derived CDR1 and CDR2 are WSHSY and SAAADI. This CDR3 has 14 amino acids. The germline V and J ends were trimmed by 3 bases and 2 bases, with 7 bases remaining between them. CDR3 nucleotide sequence: TGCGCCAGCAGTGAACTGCTAAACACCGGGGAGCTGTTTTTT. Translation: CASSELLNTGELFF.

The chain joins TRBV5-1 to TRBJ1-4; 11 bases match TRBD1. Trimming removed 7 bases from V and 8 bases from J; junction bases left unmatched: 7. This CDR3 has 14 residues. The germline CDR1 and CDR2 sequences are SGHRS and YFSETQ. The CDR3 reads CASGWTGGHEKLFF. The CDR3, as DNA: TGCGCCAGCGGTTGGACAGGGGGCCACGAAAAACTGTTTTTT. The full variable domain, in which reference TRBV5-1 and TRBJ1-4 provide the parts outside the CDR3, is KAGVTQTPRYLIKTRGQQVTLSCSPISGHRSVSWYQQTPGQGLQFLFEYFSETQRNKGNFPGRFSGRQFSNSRSEMNVSTLELGDSALYLCASGWTGGHEKLFFGSGTQLSVL.

This clone was recorded a few times. This sequence joins TRBV5-1 and TRBJ2-7; 7 nucleotides match TRBD1. CDR3 length: 16 residues. Unmatched junction bases numbered 15, after V lost 4 bases and J lost 5 bases. The germline V gene encodes CDR1 SGHRS and CDR2 YFSETQ. DNA of the CDR3: TGCGCCAGCAGCCCTGGCCCGACAGGGAGAGTCGACGAGCAGTACTTC. It specifies CASSPGPTGRVDEQYF.

CDR3 sequence reads: CASSLASGREHGYTF. DNA of the CDR3: TGTGCCAGCAGCTTAGCGTCCGGCAGGGAACATGGCTACACCTTC. The chain combines TRBV7-9 with TRBJ1-2; D is possibly TRBD1 (5 bases). CDR1 SEHNR and CDR2 FQNEAQ come from the germline V gene (reference sequence). The CDR3 extends over 15 amino acids. Trimming removed 0 bases at V and 6 bases at J, with 14 bases between.

The chain joins TRBV6-1 to TRBJ2-5, with D possibly matching TRBD2 (6 bases). Germline loops: CDR1 MNHNS, CDR2 SASEGT. The CDR3 runs to 15 residues. Trimming pared 0 bases from V and 7 bases from J, leaving 15 bases between. Written as DNA, the CDR3 is TGTGCCAGCAGTGAAGCGGGAGGCGGCTTGGGGACCCAGTACTTC. Its protein product is CASSEAGGGLGTQYF.

V usage is TRBV4-1 and J usage is TRBJ2-4; D possibly matches TRBD1 or TRBD2 (6 bases each). The germline V and J ends were trimmed by 4 bases and 3 bases, with 19 bases remaining between them. The CDR3 extends over 17 amino acids. Per germline, CDR1 MGHRA and CDR2 YSYEKL. DNA for the CDR3: TGCGCCAGCAGCCTTAGGGGGGAGTGGATGGGCAAAAACATTCAGTACTTC. This sequence encodes CASSLRGEWMGKNIQYF.

This clone was detected only a few times. This chain joins TRBV7-2 and TRBJ2-7; D might be TRBD2 (6 bases). CDR1 and CDR2 from the germline V gene are SGHTA and FQGNSA. Trimming took 1 base from V and 2 from J, leaving 6 bases between them. The CDR3 is made up of 13 amino acids. CDR3 DNA: TGTGCCAGCAGCTTAGTAGCGGCCTACGAGCAGTACTTC. Its protein is CASSLVAAYEQYF.

The V and J genes are TRBV18 and TRBJ2-7; 10 bases map to TRBD2. The CDR3 is 15 amino acids. Losses at the gene ends were 0 bases for V and 2 bases for J; bases not matched to a gene: 1. Per germline, CDR1 KGHSH and CDR2 LQKENI. The CDR3 loop is CASSPPAGGTYEQYF. Here the CDR3 DNA reads TGTGCCAGCTCACCACCAGCGGGGGGGACCTACGAGCAGTACTTC.

The chain combines TRBV10-1 with TRBJ2-2; TRBD1 aligns across 7 bases. V shed 4 bases, J shed 5 bases, and the junction held 4 bases outside the gene matches. Per the germline V gene, CDR1 is WNHNN and CDR2 is SYGVQD (reference sequence). The CDR3 spans 14 residues. Written as DNA, the CDR3 is TGCGCCAGCAGTGGGGGACAGTGGACCGGGGAGCTGTTTTTT. It specifies CASSGGQWTGELFF.

A few counts support this clone. The same CDR3 also results from other DNA sequences found in this sample. The chain joins TRBV30 to TRBJ1-3; the D is unclear. Trimming took 1 base from V and 2 from J, leaving 6 bases between them. The CDR3 is 13 amino acids. In germline, CDR1 is GTSNPN, CDR2 SVGIG (reference sequence). CDR3 in amino acids: CAWSAGTGNTIYF. The CDR3 DNA is TGTGCCTGGAGTGCCGGGACTGGAAACACCATATATTTT.

This clone appeared a few times. The V gene is TRBV7-2, the J gene TRBJ1-2; TRBD1 is a possible D gene (5 bases). V gave up 1 base and J gave up 4 bases, with 7 bases separating them. The CDR3 length is 13 residues. Germline loops: CDR1 SGHTA, CDR2 FQGNSA. CDR3 sequence reads: CASSLGQSYGYTF. The CDR3, as DNA: TGTGCCAGCAGCTTAGGACAGTCCTATGGCTACACCTTC.

The V call is TRBV5-1, the J call TRBJ1-2, with TRBD1 matching over 9 bases. The germline V gene has CDR1 SGHRS and CDR2 YFSETQ. The ends lost 1 base at V and 8 bases at J; junction bases unmatched: 6. There are 14 residues in the CDR3. CDR3 sequence reads: CASSLWTGEGGYTF. The CDR3 DNA is TGCGCCAGCAGCTTGTGGACAGGGGAAGGCGGCTACACCTTC.

This chain connects TRBV29-1 to TRBJ2-6; D gene ambiguous. The CDR3 consists of 13 residues. The V end lost 6 bases, the J end lost 0 bases, and 6 bases lay between the germline ends. Germline V gene lookup returns CDR1 SQVTM and CDR2 ANQGSEA. CDR3 loop: CSVETSGANVLTF. The CDR3 bases are TGCAGCGTAGAGACCTCTGGGGCCAACGTCCTGACTTTC.

The chain uses TRBV5-1 and TRBJ2-1, with 9 bases identical to TRBD2. The CDR3 extends over 17 amino acids. Unmatched junction bases numbered 13, after V lost 7 bases and J lost 2 bases. Germline loops: CDR1 SGHRS, CDR2 YFSETQ. The CDR3 sequence: CASQGGAGGGPYNEQFF. The CDR3 nucleotides read TGCGCCAGCCAAGGGGGAGCGGGGGGCGGCCCCTACAATGAGCAGTTCTTC.

In its sample, this clone was seen a few times. The chain couples TRBV9 to TRBJ1-2, with a weak D call TRBD1 (6 bases). The CDR3 spans 15 residues. V gave up 0 bases and J gave up 5 bases, with 14 bases separating them. The germline CDR1 and CDR2 sequences are SGDLS and YYNGEE. The CDR3 loop reads CASSVGAGALYGYTF. In nucleotides, the CDR3 is TGTGCCAGCAGCGTAGGGGCAGGGGCCTTATATGGCTACACCTTC.

This clone is classed as medium-sized. V is TRBV7-2 and J is TRBJ1-2; D is uncertain. Germline CDR1 is SGHTA and CDR2 is FQGNSA. Trimming took 1 base from V and 4 from J, leaving 10 bases between them. The CDR3 consists of 14 residues. The CDR3 spells CASSLGGVLYGYTF. The CDR3 bases are TGTGCCAGCAGCTTAGGCGGTGTTCTCTATGGCTACACCTTC.

The chain employs TRBV14 and TRBJ2-7; unclear D gene. The CDR3 runs to 16 residues. Germline CDR1 reads SGHDN; CDR2 reads FVKESK. Trimming cost V 4 bases and J 4 bases, with 20 bases left between them. The CDR3 sequence is CASSLRVGLPNYEQYF. CDR3 nucleotide sequence: TGTGCCAGCAGCCTCCGCGTGGGCCTTCCAAATTACGAGCAGTACTTC. The full variable domain, completed using reference TRBV14 and TRBJ2-7, is EAGVTQFPSHSVIEKGQTVTLRCDPISGHDNLYWYRRVMGKEIKFLLHFVKESKQDESGMPNNRFLAERTGGTYSTLKVQPAELEDSGVYFCASSLRVGLPNYEQYFGPGTRLTVT.

In its sample, this clone was seen a few times. The V call is TRBV10-1, the J call TRBJ1-1; D not resolved. Trimming shortened V by 3 bases and J by 1 base, and 9 bases separated the two germline ends. CDR1 is WNHNN and CDR2 is SYGVQD in the germline V gene (reference sequence). CDR3 length: 14 residues. The chain's CDR3 is CASSELRENTEAFF. CDR3 DNA: TGCGCCAGCAGTGAACTCCGGGAGAACACTGAAGCTTTCTTT.

This chain connects TRBV9 to TRBJ2-2; 8 bases match TRBD2. V gave up 1 base and J gave up 3 bases; unmatched junction bases: 2. Per germline, CDR1 SGDLS and CDR2 YYNGEE. This CDR3 is built from 15 residues. The CDR3 loop reads CASSVRGGDTGELFF. The CDR3, as DNA: TGTGCCAGCAGCGTACGGGGGGGAGACACCGGGGAGCTGTTTTTT.

This clone was detected a few times. The chain employs TRBV5-4 and TRBJ2-3; TRBD2 agrees at 9 bases. Germline assignment: CDR1 SGHNT and CDR2 YYREEE (reference sequence). V lost 2 bases and J lost 4; bases outside the gene matches: 8. The CDR3 totals 16 residues. CDR3 sequence: CASSFKGGGAADTQYF. The CDR3 DNA reads as TGTGCCAGCAGCTTTAAGGGCGGGGGGGCGGCAGATACGCAGTATTTT. The full variable domain, its missing parts supplied by reference TRBV5-4 and TRBJ2-3, is ETGVTQSPTHLIKTRGQQVTLRCSSQSGHNTVSWYQQALGQGPQFIFQYYREEENGRGNFPPRFSGLQFPNYSSELNVNALELDDSALYLCASSFKGGGAADTQYFGPGTRLTVL.

V usage is TRBV6-5 and J usage is TRBJ2-3; 11 bases match TRBD2. CDR3 length equals 12 residues. Trimming cost V 7 bases and J 10 bases; bases outside gene matches: 4. Germline V gene sequence: CDR1 MNHEY, CDR2 SVGAGI. CDR3 residues: CASTQTSGAQYF. CDR3 nucleotide sequence: TGTGCCAGCACCCAGACTAGCGGGGCGCAGTATTTT.

V gene TRBV6-1 combines with J gene TRBJ2-7; 10 bases agree with TRBD1. V gave up 2 bases and J gave up 2 bases; unmatched junction bases: 12. CDR1 is MNHNS and CDR2 is SASEGT in the germline V gene. The CDR3 is made up of 18 amino acids. CDR3 sequence: CASSEWSPRDRGTYEQYF. The DNA for the CDR3 is TGTGCCAGCAGTGAATGGAGCCCCCGGGACAGGGGAACCTACGAGCAGTACTTC.

Judged by abundance, this clone is large. This chain connects TRBV7-3 to TRBJ2-2; D not resolved. Germline lookup yields CDR1 SGHTA and CDR2 FQGTGA. This CDR3 is 15 amino acids long. Trimming took 1 base from V and 0 from J, leaving 6 bases between them. Here the CDR3 DNA reads TGTGCCAGCAGCTTAATCGTCTCGAACACCGGGGAGCTGTTTTTT. Protein: CASSLIVSNTGELFF.

In its sample, this clone is medium-sized (0.01 to 0.1%). The rearrangement joins TRBV20-1 to TRBJ2-7; D remains unclear. Trimming took off 3 bases at V and 3 bases at J, with 6 bases between the two ends. Per the germline V gene, CDR1 is DFQATT and CDR2 is SNEGSKA (reference sequence). The CDR3 loop spans 11 amino acids. The DNA of the CDR3 is TGCAGTGCTAGGCAAAGCTACGAGCAGTACTTC. Translated: CSARQSYEQYF.